This T cell receptor (beta chain) was sequenced in a study of blood T cell repertoires in COVID-19. The overall study: PBMCs, B-cell-depleted T cells, or T cells were the source of the cDNA or gDNA that made up the material.

Unmatched junction bases numbered 9, after V lost 1 base and J lost 4 bases. CDR3 size: 17 residues. Germline V gene sequence: CDR1 LGHDT, CDR2 YNNKEL (reference sequence). Recruitment covered about two dozen US areas and drew participants whose ages spanned roughly 18 to 100 years. Cohort placement rested on clinical history that participants reported themselves. A case of COVID-19 had been met by exposed participants within 2 weeks before study entry. Only in-frame clones appear in the TCRdb table, and some are missing; sequencing was by immunoSEQ multiplex PCR. The table shows more than 300,000 clones, with roughly 90% occurring only once. This clone showed up just once.

The J gene is TRBJ1-1, the V gene TRBV3-1 (or the pseudogene TRBV3-2); 10 nucleotides line up with TRBD1. Sequencing was carried out using PBMCs or T cells enriched from blood (not recorded which). This receptor was obtained from a woman aged 40 to 50 who had been exposed to COVID-19. The chain's CDR3 is CASSQVLTGGRGTEAFF. The CDR3 nucleotides read TGTGCCAGCAGCCAAGTCCTGACAGGGGGCCGTGGCACTGAAGCTTTCTTT.